This TCR beta chain was documented in a study of T cells after yellow fever vaccination. The study's findings and limits: The booster saw the reappearance of most primary-vaccination clones (roughly 97% CD4, about 90% CD8). Faster peaking, at day 5 versus 15, marked a secondary response that was weaker.

This CDR3 has 15 amino acids. The V gene end was trimmed by 4 bases and the J gene end by 7 bases; junction bases not matched to a gene: 12. Germline V gene lookup returns CDR1 SGDLS and CDR2 YYNGEE. TCRdb re-called the 5' RACE reads with MiXCR, one entry per CDR3 protein. Among more than 350,000 distinct CDR3 sequences listed, around 10% were seen once. This clonotype was observed a handful of times. Its antigen is not known. This TCR derives from a man aged 18 to 30 who received the YFV17D yellow fever vaccine. V usage is TRBV9 and J usage is TRBJ2-3, with TRBD2 matching over 7 bases. Source: PBMCs, taken on the day of the first yellow fever vaccination. CDR3 in DNA: TGTGCCAGCAGCCCGCTCAGCGGGGCACACCATACGCAGTATTTT. It yields the protein CASSPLSGAHHTQYF.